This T cell receptor beta chain was recorded in a study of PD-1 blockade in mismatch repair-deficient tumors. The table came from immunoSEQ multiplex PCR; TCRdb's copy has only in-frame clones and leaves some out. The sample includes approximately 9,000 clones, about 90% of them seen just once. Points on this clone: The antigen remains unidentified.

Per germline, CDR1 SEHNR and CDR2 FQNEAQ (reference sequence). V was pared by 0 bases and J by 11 bases, with 10 bases between. CDR3 length: 13 residues. Specified time point: approximately eleven-day in vitro stimulation with candidate neoantigen peptide 3. The TCR-sequenced patients were three responders to pembrolizumab. Baseline for clone expansion was a parallel culture with no peptide. The clonotype comes from an adult with mismatch repair-deficient cancer. The V call is TRBV7-9, the J call TRBJ1-4; D may be TRBD1 (5 bases). The sample in question was cells cultured in vitro, obtained from a patient treated with pembrolizumab. The CDR3 reads CASSLAGGYKLFF. The CDR3 DNA reads TGTGCCAGCAGCTTAGCTGGGGGGTACAAACTGTTTTTT. The whole variable domain, filled in from reference TRBV7-9 and TRBJ1-4, reads DTGVSQNPRHKITKRGQNVTFRCDPISEHNRLYWYRQTLGQGPEFLTYFQNEAQLEKSRLLSDRFSAERPKGSFSTLEIQRTEQGDSAMYLCASSLAGGYKLFFGSGTQLSVL.